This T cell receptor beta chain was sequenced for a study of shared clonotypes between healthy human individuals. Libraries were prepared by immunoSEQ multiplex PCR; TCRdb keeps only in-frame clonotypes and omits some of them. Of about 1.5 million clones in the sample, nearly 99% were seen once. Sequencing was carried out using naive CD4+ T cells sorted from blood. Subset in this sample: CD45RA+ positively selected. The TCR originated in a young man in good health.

The CDR3 spells CASSRGSTYEQYF. In nucleotides, the CDR3 is TGCGCCAGCAGCCGGGGAAGTACCTACGAGCAGTACTTC. The gene calls are TRBV4-3 and TRBJ2-7; D uncertain. Germline CDR1 LGHNA, CDR2 YSLEER. The CDR3 has 13 residues. The V gene lost 4 bases and the J gene lost 2 bases, with 9 bases spanning the gap.